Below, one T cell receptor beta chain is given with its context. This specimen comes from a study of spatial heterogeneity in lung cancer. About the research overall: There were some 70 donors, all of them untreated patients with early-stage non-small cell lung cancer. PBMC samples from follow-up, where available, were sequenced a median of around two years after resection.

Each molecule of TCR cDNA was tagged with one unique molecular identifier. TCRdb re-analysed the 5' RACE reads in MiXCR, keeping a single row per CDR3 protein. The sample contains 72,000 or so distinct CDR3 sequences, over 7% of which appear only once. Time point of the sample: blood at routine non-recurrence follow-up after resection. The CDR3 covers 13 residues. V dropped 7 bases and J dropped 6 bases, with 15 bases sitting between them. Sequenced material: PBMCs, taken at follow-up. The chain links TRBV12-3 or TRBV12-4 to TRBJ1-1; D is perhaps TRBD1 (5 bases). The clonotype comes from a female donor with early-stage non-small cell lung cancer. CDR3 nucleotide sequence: TGTGCCAGCACTACGAAGACAGACTCTGAAGCTTTCTTT. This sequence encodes CASTTKTDSEAFF.